A single sample is the source of the 14 T cell receptor beta chains below, sequenced in a study. TCRdb's copy holds only in-frame clones and misses some; the assay was immunoSEQ multiplex PCR. The repertoire holds 45,000 to 60,000 clones, about 92% seen once, with about 10% in the top ten. Sequencing was carried out using PBMCs. The receptors originated from a man aged 35-49 years with rheumatoid arthritis.

This sequence joins TRBV18 and TRBJ2-3, with D uncertain. This CDR3 spans 14 amino acids. V shed 5 bases and J shed 2 bases, with 11 bases lying between them. Germline CDR1 and CDR2: KGHSH and LQKENI. The CDR3 loop reads CASSDGPLTDTQYF. As DNA, the CDR3 is TGTGCCAGCTCAGACGGACCTCTCACAGATACGCAGTATTTT.

The V and J genes are TRBV5-6 and TRBJ2-3; D might be TRBD1 (6 bases). This CDR3 is built from 14 residues. The ends were cut back, 1 base at V and 2 bases at J, with 8 bases in the middle. Germline V lookup: CDR1 SGHDT, CDR2 YYEEEE. The CDR3 region has the DNA TGTGCCAGCAGCTTGACAGGGAACACAGATACGCAGTATTTT. Its translation is CASSLTGNTDTQYF.

This chain connects TRBV3-1 (or the pseudogene TRBV3-2) to TRBJ2-7; D uncertain. Trimming removed 5 bases at V and 2 bases at J, with 13 bases between. CDR1 LGHDT and CDR2 YNNKEL come from the germline V gene (reference sequence). The CDR3 consists of 14 residues. CDR3 bases: TGTGCCAGCAGCTCTCGACCCATCCCCTACGAGCAGTACTTC. Protein product: CASSSRPIPYEQYF.

The CDR3 DNA follows: TGCGCCAGCACGGGACTAGCGGAGAACACCGGGGAGCTGTTTTTT. Protein product: CASTGLAENTGELFF. The V gene is TRBV10-2, the J gene TRBJ2-2, with TRBD2 matching over 11 bases. The trim removed 7 bases at V and 1 base at J, leaving 2 bases unmatched. Germline V lookup: CDR1 WSHSY, CDR2 SAAADI. This CDR3 spans 15 amino acids.

The rearrangement uses TRBV30 and TRBJ2-7; 8 nucleotides line up with TRBD1. This CDR3 contains 15 residues. With 1 base clipped from V and 6 bases from J, the junction kept 11 bases outside the gene matches. Germline V CDR1 and CDR2: GTSNPN, SVGIG (reference sequence). The CDR3 is CAWSGLDRGGSEQYF. In nucleotides, the CDR3 is TGTGCCTGGAGTGGCCTTGACAGGGGAGGTTCCGAGCAGTACTTC. The whole variable domain, remainder taken from reference TRBV30 and TRBJ2-7, is SQTIHQWPATLVQPVGSPLSLECTVEGTSNPNLYWYRQAAGRGLQLLFYSVGIGQISSEVPQNLSASRPQDRQFILSSKKLLLSDSGFYLCAWSGLDRGGSEQYFGPGTRLTVT.

The chain couples TRBV28 to TRBJ1-1; D is perhaps TRBD1 (6 bases). Germline V gene data show CDR1 as MDHEN and CDR2 as SYDVKM. CDR3 length equals 14 residues. V was shortened by 3 bases and J by 1 base, with 9 bases between the two germline ends. CDR3 residues: CASSFQGRNTEAFF. The CDR3 region has the DNA TGTGCCAGCAGTTTCCAGGGGCGGAACACTGAAGCTTTCTTT. The full variable domain, rest sourced from reference TRBV28 and TRBJ1-1, is DVKVTQSSRYLVKRTGEKVFLECVQDMDHENMFWYRQDPGLGLRLIYFSYDVKMKEKGDIPEGYSVSREKKERFSLILESASTNQTSMYLCASSFQGRNTEAFFGQGTRLTVV.

The rearrangement uses TRBV18 and TRBJ1-3; 8 bases match TRBD1. Germline assignment: CDR1 KGHSH and CDR2 LQKENI. The CDR3 sequence is 16 residues long. Trimming cost V 3 bases and J 0 bases; bases outside gene matches: 4. CDR3 loop: CASSPDRGSSGNTIYF. The CDR3 DNA follows: TGTGCCAGCTCACCTGACAGGGGCAGCTCTGGAAACACCATATATTTT.

J is TRBJ1-3 and V is TRBV5-6; possible D gene TRBD1, 6 bases. Germline V gives CDR1 SGHDT, CDR2 YYEEEE. The CDR3 covers 14 residues. V was shortened by 3 bases and J by 11 bases, with 18 bases between the two germline ends. The CDR3, as DNA: TGTGCCAGCAGCTGGGAAGCAGGGGCAGAGGCCATATATTTT. It translates to CASSWEAGAEAIYF.

The chain has TRBV13 and TRBJ2-5, with 11 positions matching TRBD2. The CDR3 runs 15 residues. After removal of 5 bases from V and 9 bases from J, the junction contained 11 bases not matched to a gene. Per germline, CDR1 PRHDT and CDR2 FYEKMQ (reference sequence). Here the CDR3 reads CASSKTSGALRAQYF. CDR3 DNA: TGTGCCAGCAGCAAGACTAGCGGGGCTCTCCGGGCCCAGTACTTC.

The chain combines TRBV15 with TRBJ2-4; D ambiguous. The ends were cut back, 0 bases at V and 0 bases at J, with 9 bases in the middle. The CDR3 totals 16 residues. The V gene's germline CDR1 is LNHNV and CDR2 YYDKDF (reference sequence). CDR3: CATSRERVLAKNIQYF. The DNA of the CDR3 is TGTGCCACCAGCAGAGAAAGGGTGCTAGCCAAAAACATTCAGTACTTC.

V gene TRBV29-1 combines with J gene TRBJ2-3; D gene unclear. Deletions cut 4 bases from V and 1 base from J, with 12 bases between. CDR1 is SQVTM and CDR2 is ANQGSEA in the germline V gene. This CDR3 comprises 14 residues. CDR3 sequence (DNA): TGCAGCGTTGCCCGTGGGGATGGCACAGATACGCAGTATTTT. Translated, it gives CSVARGDGTDTQYF.

The V gene is TRBV18, the J gene TRBJ1-4; D gene uncertain. V was shortened by 3 bases and J by 1 base, with 12 bases between the two germline ends. CDR1 is KGHSH, CDR2 LQKENI, per germline. The CDR3 has 16 residues. The CDR3 nucleotides read TGTGCCAGCTCACCGGTCGCTAGAGGAACTAATGAAAAACTGTTTTTT. The encoded protein is CASSPVARGTNEKLFF.

The chain recombines TRBV4-1 with TRBJ2-1; 11 bases map to TRBD2. CDR3 size: 17 residues. Germline assignment: CDR1 MGHRA and CDR2 YSYEKL. After removal of 4 bases from V and 2 bases from J, the junction contained 7 bases not matched to a gene. The DNA of the CDR3 is TGCGCCAGCAGCCGCCTCCTTAGCGGGGGGGCCTACAATGAGCAGTTCTTC. Encoded protein: CASSRLLSGGAYNEQFF.

This clone was seen once. The chain couples TRBV15 to TRBJ2-7; D is unresolved. The CDR3 is made up of 12 amino acids. Germline CDR1 reads LNHNV; CDR2 reads YYDKDF (reference sequence). V lost 0 bases and J 4 bases, leaving 4 bases between the germline ends. CDR3 protein: CATSRDGYEQYF. CDR3 nucleotides: TGTGCCACCAGCAGAGATGGGTACGAGCAGTACTTC.